This entry lists 31 T cell receptor beta chains sequenced from one sample in a study of T cells after yellow fever vaccination. TCRdb used MiXCR to reprocess the 5' RACE reads, holding one entry per CDR3 protein. Of about 340,000 distinct CDR3 sequences listed, 8.7% were seen once; the top ten hold approximately 18%. Sample: PBMCs, taken on the day of the first yellow fever vaccination. The receptor set was obtained from a man aged 18 to 30 who received the YFV17D yellow fever vaccine.

The rearrangement links TRBV5-1 to TRBJ1-6; D not certain. Germline V gives CDR1 SGHRS, CDR2 YFSETQ. Trimming left V 0 bases short and J 8 bases short, with 12 bases between. The length of the CDR3 is 15 residues. CDR3 DNA sequence: TGCGCCAGCAGCTTGGCCGGCCCCAGTTATTCACCCCTCCACTTT. Amino acid sequence: CASSLAGPSYSPLHF. Based on the CDR3 plus reference TRBV5-1 and TRBJ1-6, the full variable domain is KAGVTQTPRYLIKTRGQQVTLSCSPISGHRSVSWYQQTPGQGLQFLFEYFSETQRNKGNFPGRFSGRQFSNSRSEMNVSTLELGDSALYLCASSLAGPSYSPLHFGNGTRLTVT.

The chain has TRBV3-1 and TRBJ2-5; 7 bases are shared with TRBD1. The CDR3 contains 15 residues. The germline V gene has CDR1 LGHDT and CDR2 YNNKEL (reference sequence). After removal of 3 bases from V and 9 bases from J, the junction contained 13 bases not matched to a gene. CDR3: CASSQDGTAGLAQYF. CDR3 DNA: TGTGCCAGCAGCCAGGATGGGACAGCCGGCCTGGCCCAGTACTTC.

The V gene is TRBV14, the J gene TRBJ1-6; D not resolved. The V end was cut by 3 bases, the J end by 10 bases, with 13 bases between. This CDR3 has 14 amino acids. The germline V gene encodes CDR1 SGHDN and CDR2 FVKESK. This CDR3 is CASSQLLTDSPLHF. The DNA for the CDR3 is TGTGCCAGCAGCCAGCTGTTGACGGACTCACCCCTCCACTTT.

This clonotype was seen a handful of times. The chain links TRBV9 to TRBJ1-2, with TRBD1 as a possible D gene (6 bases). Between the trimmed V and J ends, which lost 3 bases and 4 bases, there was a span of 16 bases. CDR1 and CDR2 (germline): SGDLS, YYNGEE. The CDR3 is 15 residues long. CDR3 nucleotides: TGTGCCAGCAGCGAGGGGGGGACGAGGATCTATGGCTACACCTTC. This encodes CASSEGGTRIYGYTF.

This clonotype was found many times. The rearrangement uses TRBV29-1 and TRBJ2-7; 16 bases agree with TRBD2. This CDR3 contains 15 residues. Unmatched junction bases numbered 5, after V lost 4 bases and J lost 5 bases. The germline CDR1 and CDR2 sequences are SQVTM and ANQGSEA. The CDR3 coding sequence is TGCAGCGTTGCTGTGGGACTAGCGGGGGGGGACGAGCAGTACTTC. Protein sequence: CSVAVGLAGGDEQYF.

This clonotype was observed at least ten times. Compared with germline, one end of the junction differs, possibly owing to a read error. The chain joins TRBV6-5 to TRBJ1-1; no reliable D call. CDR1 and CDR2 from the germline V gene are MNHEY and SVGAGI. This CDR3 has 14 amino acids. The CDR3 bases are TGTGCCAGCTGTTACGCGGGCGCGAACACTGAAGCTTTCTTT. Its translation: CASCYAGANTEAFF.

This clonotype has a handful of counts. This rearrangement joins TRBV4-1 to TRBJ2-6, with a tentative D call TRBD1 (8 bases). The CDR3 spans 18 residues. Trimming pared 4 bases from V and 1 base from J, leaving 17 bases between. Germline V CDR1 and CDR2: MGHRA, YSYEKL. CDR3 DNA sequence: TGCGCCAGCAGCCTAGGACAGGGACTAACATCTGGGGCCAACGTCCTGACTTTC. Residues: CASSLGQGLTSGANVLTF.

This clonotype turned up a few times. This chain joins TRBV20-1 and TRBJ2-3, with 13 bases aligning to TRBD2. The CDR3 runs to 16 residues. Germline V gene lookup returns CDR1 DFQATT and CDR2 SNEGSKA (reference sequence). Trimming removed 2 bases from V and 4 bases from J; junction bases left unmatched: 6. The CDR3 spells CSARSPGLAGPDTQYF. The CDR3 DNA follows: TGCAGTGCTAGATCCCCGGGACTAGCGGGACCAGATACGCAGTATTTT.

The chain combines TRBV11-1 with TRBJ2-2; D possibly corresponds to TRBD1 (5 bases). Trimming left V 4 bases short and J 7 bases short, with 22 bases between. The germline gives CDR1 SGHAT, CDR2 FQDESV (reference sequence). The CDR3 totals 17 residues. As DNA, the CDR3 is TGTGCCAGCAGCTCCGACAGCATTTTTTCACCTATCGGGGAGCTGTTTTTT. As protein: CASSSDSIFSPIGELFF.

This clonotype was detected a few times. The V gene is TRBV7-9, the J gene TRBJ2-3, with a tentative D call TRBD1 (5 bases). The CDR3 sequence is 13 residues long. The V and J ends lost 5 bases and 4 bases respectively, with 10 bases between them. Germline CDR1 SEHNR, CDR2 FQNEAQ (reference sequence). DNA of the CDR3: TGTGCCAGCAGCGATTGGGGCCCAGATACGCAGTATTTT. Its translation: CASSDWGPDTQYF.

This clonotype appeared a few times. The rearrangement joins TRBV20-1 to TRBJ2-7; 8 bases line up with TRBD1. Per germline, CDR1 DFQATT and CDR2 SNEGSKA (reference sequence). With 2 bases clipped from V and 7 bases from J, the junction kept 7 bases outside the gene matches. This CDR3 spans 13 amino acids. Written as DNA, the CDR3 is TGCAGTGCTAGACAGGGGGCAGTAGGGGAGCAGTACTTC. This encodes CSARQGAVGEQYF.

The chain combines TRBV5-1 with TRBJ1-1, with 8 bases lining up with TRBD1. This CDR3 is 15 amino acids long. The V and J ends lost 0 bases and 2 bases, in that order; junction bases with no gene match: 3. Per the germline V gene, CDR1 is SGHRS and CDR2 is YFSETQ. The CDR3 bases are TGCGCCAGCAGCTTGGAAGCAGGGGGCAACACTGAAGCTTTCTTT. It yields the protein CASSLEAGGNTEAFF. The whole variable domain, filled in from reference TRBV5-1 and TRBJ1-1, reads KAGVTQTPRYLIKTRGQQVTLSCSPISGHRSVSWYQQTPGQGLQFLFEYFSETQRNKGNFPGRFSGRQFSNSRSEMNVSTLELGDSALYLCASSLEAGGNTEAFFGQGTRLTVV.

The chain links TRBV7-2 to TRBJ2-1; D unclear. CDR1 and CDR2 from the germline V gene are SGHTA and FQGNSA. The CDR3 totals 12 residues. The ends were cut back, 5 bases at V and 10 bases at J, with 12 bases in the middle. The DNA of the CDR3 is TGTGCCAGCAGCGCCACCACAATGGAGCAGTTCTTC. Encoded protein: CASSATTMEQFF.

This clonotype was counted at least ten times. The V call is TRBV6-1, the J call TRBJ1-6; perhaps TRBD1 as D (6 bases). CDR1 is MNHNS, CDR2 SASEGT, per germline. The V end was cut by 6 bases, the J end by 6 bases, with 12 bases between. The CDR3 contains 14 residues. CDR3 DNA sequence: TGTGCCAGCAGGACAGGTGGGAGTAATTCACCCCTCCACTTT. Its translation: CASRTGGSNSPLHF.

This clonotype has more than one count but fewer than ten. The V and J genes are TRBV29-1 and TRBJ1-1; tentatively, D is TRBD1 (5 bases). Germline CDR1 is SQVTM and CDR2 is ANQGSEA. V lost 2 bases, J lost 7 bases, and 11 bases lay in between. This CDR3 spans 12 amino acids. CDR3 in DNA: TGCAGCGTTGAACCGCAGGGACTTGAAGCTTTCTTT. This gives the protein CSVEPQGLEAFF.

This clonotype showed up just a few times. The V and J genes are TRBV5-1 and TRBJ1-2, with TRBD1 matching 8 bases. With 2 bases clipped from V and 5 bases from J, the junction kept 8 bases outside the gene matches. Per germline, CDR1 SGHRS and CDR2 YFSETQ. The CDR3 sequence is 15 residues long. The CDR3 region is CASSFGQGGSYGYTF. For the CDR3, the DNA is TGCGCCAGCAGCTTTGGACAGGGAGGGTCTTATGGCTACACCTTC. Based on the CDR3 plus reference TRBV5-1 and TRBJ1-2, the full variable domain is KAGVTQTPRYLIKTRGQQVTLSCSPISGHRSVSWYQQTPGQGLQFLFEYFSETQRNKGNFPGRFSGRQFSNSRSEMNVSTLELGDSALYLCASSFGQGGSYGYTFGSGTRLTVV.

Notes on this clonotype: Sequence at one end of the junction differs from germline and may be a read error. The J gene is TRBJ1-2, the V gene TRBV10-3; 8 bases are shared with TRBD1. Germline V gene lookup returns CDR1 ENHRY and CDR2 SYGVKD. CDR3 length: 15 residues. CDR3 loop: CAISDPDRDNYGYTF. Written as DNA, the CDR3 is TGTGCCATCAGTGACCCGGACAGGGATAACTATGGCTACACTTTC.

The chain uses TRBV6-6 and TRBJ1-6; D is unclear. Trimming stripped 2 bases from V and 10 bases from J, with 9 bases between. CDR3 size: 13 residues. From germline, CDR1 is MNHNY and CDR2 SVGAGI (reference sequence). CDR3 region: CASSYGDSSPLHF. The CDR3 nucleotides are TGTGCCAGCAGTTACGGTGATAGCTCACCCCTCCACTTT.

The gene calls are TRBV7-3 and TRBJ2-3; TRBD1 agrees at 9 bases. From germline, CDR1 is SGHTA and CDR2 FQGTGA. This CDR3 is built from 15 residues. J was trimmed by 1 base and V by 5 bases; bases with no gene match: 4. CDR3 loop: CASSTRQGGTDTQYF. CDR3 DNA sequence: TGTGCCAGCAGCACCCGACAGGGGGGCACAGATACGCAGTATTTT.

This clonotype came up many times. The chain employs TRBV10-2 and TRBJ2-2; D is unclear. The V end was cut by 5 bases, the J end by 2 bases, with 6 bases between. Germline CDR1 reads WSHSY; CDR2 reads SAAADI. There are 13 residues in the CDR3. The CDR3 sequence is CASSPANTGELFF. As DNA, the CDR3 is TGCGCCAGCAGTCCCGCAAACACCGGGGAGCTGTTTTTT.

The sample holds a few counts of this clonotype. The chain links TRBV19 to TRBJ2-1; D gene uncertain. V was pared by 6 bases and J by 3 bases, with 15 bases between. Germline values: CDR1 LNHDA, CDR2 SQIVND (reference sequence). CDR3 size: 15 residues. Here the CDR3 reads CASRTSTYIYNEQFF. In DNA, the CDR3 is TGTGCCAGTAGGACAAGTACGTACATCTACAATGAGCAGTTCTTC.

In this sample, this clonotype turned up many times. This sequence joins TRBV5-1 and TRBJ1-1; maybe TRBD1 (5 bases). Trimming left V 3 bases short and J 4 bases short, with 13 bases between. The CDR3 runs to 14 residues. Germline-derived CDR1 and CDR2 are SGHRS and YFSETQ. CDR3 in DNA: TGCGCCAGCAGCTCCAACGCGGGGGGCACTGAAGCTTTCTTT. This codes for CASSSNAGGTEAFF.

V usage is TRBV18 and J usage is TRBJ1-1, with a weak D call TRBD1 (5 bases). V lost 1 base to trimming and J lost 4 bases, with 10 bases between them. The CDR3 is 14 amino acids. The germline CDR1 and CDR2 sequences are KGHSH and LQKENI. CDR3 in DNA: TGTGCCAGCTCACCACTGGGGGGGGGCACTGAAGCTTTCTTT. Protein product: CASSPLGGGTEAFF.

This clonotype has just a few counts. CDR3 amino acids: CASNPGGAGTQYF. The CDR3 region has the DNA TGTGCCAGCAACCCGGGGGGGGCTGGGACCCAGTACTTC. J is TRBJ2-5 and V is TRBV6-1; 8 bases agree with TRBD2. V was pared by 7 bases and J by 7 bases, with 8 bases of the junction left unmatched. Germline loops: CDR1 MNHNS, CDR2 SASEGT. This CDR3 contains 13 residues.

There are a few counts of this clonotype. This chain uses TRBV5-6 with TRBJ2-1; D is ambiguous. The V end was cut by 1 base, the J end by 9 bases, with 8 bases between. Germline loops: CDR1 SGHDT, CDR2 YYEEEE. The CDR3 contains 12 residues. CDR3 residues: CASSLFVAEQFF. For the CDR3, the DNA is TGTGCCAGCAGCTTGTTCGTCGCTGAGCAGTTCTTC.

The sample holds a few counts of this clonotype. The chain employs TRBV5-1 and TRBJ2-7, with a weak D call TRBD1 (6 bases). V was clipped by 1 base and J by 4 bases, with 12 bases between them. This CDR3 is built from 14 residues. CDR1 is SGHRS, CDR2 YFSETQ, per germline. The CDR3 DNA reads TGCGCCAGCAGCTTGCAACAGGGAATGTACGAGCAGTACTTC. It encodes CASSLQQGMYEQYF.

The genes are TRBV20-1 and TRBJ2-2; D not certain. Germline V gene sequence: CDR1 DFQATT, CDR2 SNEGSKA (reference sequence). Trimming left V 1 base short and J 5 bases short, with 8 bases between. The CDR3 covers 13 residues. The CDR3 is CSARVLGTGELFF. CDR3 DNA sequence: TGCAGTGCTAGAGTCCTCGGGACCGGGGAGCTGTTTTTT.

The V and J genes are TRBV5-1 and TRBJ2-3; D is unclear. CDR3 length: 12 residues. The germline CDR1 and CDR2 sequences are SGHRS and YFSETQ. The V gene lost 5 bases and the J gene lost 0 bases, with 4 bases spanning the gap. The CDR3 DNA reads TGCGCCAGCAGAGTGAGCACAGATACGCAGTATTTT. It translates to CASRVSTDTQYF.

The V call is TRBV18, the J call TRBJ2-3; 12 nucleotides line up with TRBD2. The CDR3 runs to 18 residues. Germline values: CDR1 KGHSH, CDR2 LQKENI. J gave up 3 bases and V 3 bases, and 10 bases lay outside the gene matches. CDR3 bases: TGTGCCAGCTCACCTCAGGTCGGACTAGCGGGGAAAACAGATACGCAGTATTTT. The encoded protein is CASSPQVGLAGKTDTQYF.

This clonotype was detected only a few times. V is TRBV11-1 and J is TRBJ2-1, with a weak D call TRBD2 (7 bases). CDR1 and CDR2 (germline): SGHAT, FQDESV (reference sequence). The length of the CDR3 is 18 residues. The germline V and J ends were trimmed by 2 bases and 3 bases, with 20 bases remaining between them. The CDR3 coding sequence is TGTGCCAGCAGCTTATACCCAATACGGGGGGCACTCTACAATGAGCAGTTCTTC. Translated, it gives CASSLYPIRGALYNEQFF. Supplemented by reference TRBV11-1 and TRBJ2-1, the full variable domain reads EAEVAQSPRYKITEKSQAVAFWCDPISGHATLYWYRQILGQGPELLVQFQDESVVDDSQLPKDRFSAERLKGVDSTLKIQPAELGDSAMYLCASSLYPIRGALYNEQFFGPGTRLTVL.

Ten or more counts support this clonotype. The genes are TRBV20-1 and TRBJ1-5, with D tentatively TRBD1 (6 bases). The CDR3 contains 14 residues. Germline CDR1 is DFQATT and CDR2 is SNEGSKA (reference sequence). V was clipped by 6 bases and J by 0 bases, with 12 bases between them. CDR3 amino acids: CSATQGNSNQPQHF. The CDR3 DNA sequence: TGCAGTGCGACACAGGGAAATAGCAATCAGCCCCAGCATTTT.